This T cell receptor (beta chain) was recorded in a study of siplizumab effects on memory and regulatory T cells. Study-wide findings and caveats: Naive T cells looked more diverse than memory cells, and they looked like major contributors to the alloresponse. Siplizumab produced a significant drop in alloreactive sequences attributable to unstimulated CD4+ memory cells. There was no confirmation of the suppressive function of proliferating Tregs from siplizumab cultures.

Details on this clone: Its antigen is still unknown.

Around 10^5 TCR templates underwent assay in each sample. Libraries were prepared by immunoSEQ multiplex PCR; TCRdb keeps only in-frame clonotypes and omits some of them. The table has more than 90,000 clones, over 90% seen once. V was cut by 3 bases and J by 5 bases, with 19 bases left in between. The germline gives CDR1 MGHDK, CDR2 SYGVNS. The CDR3 is 17 amino acids. This clonotype was sampled from a human donor in good health. Source material: non-Treg CD4+ T cells sorted from blood. The V gene is TRBV25-1, the J gene TRBJ1-4; D possibly corresponds to TRBD1 (5 bases). DNA of the CDR3: TGTGCCAGCAGTGATGGGGGGTCGGGGGTACCAAATGAAAAACTGTTTTTT. Translated, it gives CASSDGGSGVPNEKLFF.